The entry below describes one T cell receptor (beta chain). This clone was seen just once. The antigen it recognizes is unknown. Qualities for individual bases were not recorded, and no much larger clone is one base off. The CDR3 regions of human TCRbeta chains were subjected to immunosequencing. Per the source publication's procedure: Repertoire TCRs were checked for matches against a reference library of SARS-CoV-2-specific TCRs that had been generated using the MIRA antigen-specificity platform. Breadth was defined as the fraction of unique TCRs that were SARS-CoV-2-associated, and depth was defined as the fraction of total T cells that were SARS-CoV-2-associated. Each spike-specific TCR was assigned to its reactive spike region and to a CD4 or CD8 class using the MIRA data. Log10-transformed breadth and depth values were compared by one-way ANOVA with Sidak's multiple comparisons tests. TCRdb took over this immuneACCESS table, retaining in-frame rearrangements with V and J assigned. Such tables are incomplete; in checked studies, under half of the missing clones stem from an unresolved V gene, and the remainder is unexplained. The DNA was the basis for D and trimming; V, J and clone size are from that table. The table for this sample lists about 88,000 clones; roughly 94% of them were counted only once. The top ten constitute about 5% of the sample.

This sample stems from a study of T cell responses to AZD1222 COVID-19 vaccine (dated by TCRdb to 2020 to 2022). Concerning the study at large: Because spike-specific TCR depth and breadth did not differ between the two schedules, AZD1222 recipients who got a second dose at roughly 4 weeks were pooled with those who got a second dose at roughly 12 weeks. TCR sequencing covered roughly 230 trial participants: 200 to 220 given two doses of AZD1222 and about 26 given two doses of MenACWY control vaccine. Trial participants were enrolled into age subgroups of 18-55, 56-69 and 70-plus years, which contained 148, 28 and 57 TCR-sequenced participants, respectively. Broad study findings and their caveats: Most participants were white British and females outnumbered males, and the authors suggested that clonal diversity may have been underestimated. Because no day 14 peak-response samples were available, the repertoires could be characterized only after the peak T cell response. After two AZD1222 doses, spike-specific TCR breadth and depth were significantly higher than at day 0 and than in MenACWY recipients. Nearly half of unique spike-specific TCRs reportedly recognized epitopes outside regions mutated in the B.1.351 and B.1.1.7 variants. Conclusions about previously exposed vaccinees are limited, since just 6 or 7 AZD1222 recipients were seropositive for SARS-CoV-2 at baseline. CD4 TCRs associated with the vaccine covered the entire spike protein, and the dominant responses were in regions 160-218 and 743-854. The 56-69-year group was small, and its depth increase did not reach significance, likely because of low power.

From its cysteine to its phenylalanine, the CDR3 spans 15 amino acids. The CDR3 DNA has 45 bases and is translated from base 1. The V and J ends are trimmed by 0 bases and 1 base, leaving 9 bases between them. Looking up the germline V gene (reference sequence) yields CDR1 LNHDA and CDR2 SQIVND. The time point label for this specimen denotes: baseline before first vaccination. Samples from vaccinated people were obtained from the UK trials COV001 and COV002, which included a single-blind randomized controlled phase 2/3 trial of AZD1222 (ChAdOx1 nCoV-19) in healthy adults. Trial participant PBMC samples were collected at day 0 and day 28 after the second dose for TCRbeta chain sequencing.

The receptor was derived from an adult in good health. This chain is built from TRBV19 and TRBJ1-1, and the D gene may be TRBD1, 5 bases matching. The sequencing used peripheral blood, collected on day 0 of AZD1222 vaccination. The CDR3 region has the sequence CASSIDQGKNTEAFF. The DNA reads TGTGCCAGTAGTATAGATCAGGGTAAGAACACTGAAGCTTTCTTT.